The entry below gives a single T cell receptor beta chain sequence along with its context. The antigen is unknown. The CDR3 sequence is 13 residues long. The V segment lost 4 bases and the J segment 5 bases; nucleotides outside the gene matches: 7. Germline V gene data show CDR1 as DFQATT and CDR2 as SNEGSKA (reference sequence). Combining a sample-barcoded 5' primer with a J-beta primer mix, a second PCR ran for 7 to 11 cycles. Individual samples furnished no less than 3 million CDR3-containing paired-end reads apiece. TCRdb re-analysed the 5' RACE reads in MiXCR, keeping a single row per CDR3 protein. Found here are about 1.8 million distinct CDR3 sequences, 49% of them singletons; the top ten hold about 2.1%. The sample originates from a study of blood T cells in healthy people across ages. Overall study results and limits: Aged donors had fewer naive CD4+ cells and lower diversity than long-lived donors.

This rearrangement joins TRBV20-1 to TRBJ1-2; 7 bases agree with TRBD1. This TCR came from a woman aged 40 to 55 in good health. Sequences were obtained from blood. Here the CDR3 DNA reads TGCAGTGCTAACAGGGAACAGGGGTATGGCTACACCTTC. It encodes CSANREQGYGYTF.